This T cell receptor beta chain was captured in a study of blood T cells in healthy people across ages. Notes on the study in general: TCR beta diversity correlated strongly with naive T cell percentage.

Primers used in a second PCR of about 6 to 11 cycles were a sample-barcoded 5' primer and a J-beta primer mix. One entry per CDR3 protein, called by TCRdb with MiXCR from the 5' RACE reads. The sample has about 780,000 distinct CDR3 sequences; around a quarter are singletons. CDR3 length: 13 residues. The V gene's germline CDR1 is MNHEY and CDR2 SVGEGT. Trimming removed 6 bases at V and 2 bases at J, with 9 bases between. Notes on this clonotype: The antigen is unknown.

In addition, the sample was reused for a study of T cells of mothers and their children. Turning to that study: From each mother came over 8.5 million TCR beta CDR3 reads, and from each child came 2.5 million to 3.5 million. Related and unrelated pairs show similar thymic shaping of TCR recombination output. Biologically related mothers and children overlapped slightly more than unrelated pairs, a non-significant difference.

The chain carries TRBV6-2 or TRBV6-3 and TRBJ2-3, with D tentatively TRBD2 (5 bases). The TCR was taken from a boy between 10 and 17 years old in good health. Sequencing was done on a sample of blood. The CDR3 sequence is CASSPTTTDTQYF. Here the CDR3 DNA reads TGTGCCAGCAGCCCGACTACCACAGATACGCAGTATTTT.